These 3 T cell receptor beta chains were all obtained from the same sample, sequenced in a study of shared clonotypes between healthy human individuals (dated by TCRdb to about 2020). Library construction relied on the immunoSEQ multiplex PCR assay. TCRdb retrieved this table from immuneACCESS and kept in-frame rearrangements only. Not all clones are present; in checked studies, unresolved V genes account for under half, and no reason is known for the remainder. The table for this sample lists 2 million to 2.5 million clones; around 95% of them were counted only once. More than 0.1% of the sample goes to the ten largest clones. The sample consisted of naive CD4+ T cells sorted from blood. This specimen's cell subset or site label, interpreted: CD45RA+ positively selected. The source is a man aged 18 to 30 in good health.

The V call is TRBV6-5, the J call TRBJ1-5; perhaps TRBD1 as D (5 bases). Looked up from germline, CDR1 is MNHEY and CDR2 is SVGAGI. The CDR3 consists of 14 residues. Trimming left V 8 bases short and J 2 bases short, with 13 bases between. The CDR3, as DNA: TGTGCCAGCGGGGCGGGTGGGGGCAATCAGCCCCAGCATTTT. Residues: CASGAGGGNQPQHF.

The chain uses TRBV9 and TRBJ1-1; 7 bases are shared with TRBD1. J lost 6 bases, V lost 3 bases, and 8 bases had no gene match. From germline, CDR1 is SGDLS and CDR2 YYNGEE. The CDR3 contains 14 residues. Here the CDR3 reads CASSEIDRVPEAFF. The CDR3 DNA sequence: TGTGCCAGCAGCGAAATAGACAGGGTCCCTGAAGCTTTCTTT. Based on the CDR3 plus reference TRBV9 and TRBJ1-1, the full variable domain is DSGVTQTPKHLITATGQRVTLRCSPRSGDLSVYWYQQSLDQGLQFLIQYYNGEERAKGNILERFSAQQFPDLHSELNLSSLELGDSALYFCASSEIDRVPEAFFGQGTRLTVV.

The chain uses TRBV28 and TRBJ1-1; no clear D. This CDR3 contains 13 residues. CDR1 and CDR2 (germline): MDHEN, SYDVKM. With 4 bases removed from V and 1 base from J, the gap between germline ends came to 7 bases. CDR3 protein: CASSYPKNTEAFF. The CDR3 DNA reads TGTGCCAGCAGTTATCCCAAGAACACTGAAGCTTTCTTT.